This T cell receptor (beta chain) was profiled in a study of cytomegalovirus exposure and HLA in healthy donors. Concerning this clone itself: What it binds is not known.

Study-level results: CMV serostatus was the only recorded immune exposure for donors.

Primers for the PCR totalled 60 Vbeta and 13 Jbeta. Assay: immunoSEQ multiplex PCR; the TCRdb copy retains only in-frame clones and omits some. This sample carries over 60,000 clones, more than 75% of them seen once, and the ten largest clones take over 2.5%. CDR1 and CDR2 from the germline V gene are MNHEY and SMNVEV (reference sequence). The V and J ends lost 3 bases and 0 bases respectively, with 12 bases between them. The CDR3 length is 16 residues. This clonotype was obtained from a young man in good health and CMV-seronegative. The chain joins TRBV27 to TRBJ2-4; D is ambiguous. Sequenced sample: PBMCs. CDR3 in DNA: TGTGCCAGCAGTTTTGCCGGGTCTCTAGCCAAAAACATTCAGTACTTC. Translated: CASSFAGSLAKNIQYF.